Presented here are 2 T cell receptor beta chains from one specimen sequenced in a study of T cell responses to AZD1222 COVID-19 vaccine. Generated by immunoSEQ multiplex PCR, the TCRdb table keeps only in-frame clones and is missing some. The data hold some 150,000 clones, with nearly 95% observed a single time. The sequences come from peripheral blood, collected 28 days after the second AZD1222 dose. These receptors were collected from an adult who received the AZD1222 COVID-19 vaccine.

The CDR3 here is CASGTTGGTEAFF. DNA of the CDR3: TGTGCCAGTGGGACGACAGGGGGCACTGAAGCTTTCTTT. This chain connects TRBV9 to TRBJ1-1; 9 nucleotides match TRBD1. CDR3 length equals 13 residues. Losses at the gene ends were 8 bases for V and 4 bases for J; bases not matched to a gene: 6. The germline V gene encodes CDR1 SGDLS and CDR2 YYNGEE.

On this clone itself: Relative to the germline gene, one junction end is altered; a read error may explain this. The V and J genes are TRBV5-1 and TRBJ1-1, with D uncertain. The CDR3 extends over 14 amino acids. From germline, CDR1 is SGHRS and CDR2 YFSETQ. CDR3 DNA sequence: TGCGCCAGCAGCTTGCAGATAATGAACGCTGAAGCTTTCTTT. Translation gives CASSLQIMNAEAFF.